Below, 13 T cell receptor beta chains from the same sample are listed, as sequenced in a study of T cell responses to AZD1222 COVID-19 vaccine. Clones were read by immunoSEQ multiplex PCR, and TCRdb kept only the in-frame ones, dropping some. Of 100,000 to 150,000 clones in the sample, 70% to 90% were seen once. Sequences were derived from peripheral blood, sampled on day 0 of AZD1222 vaccination. The receptors originated from an adult in good health.

The rearrangement links TRBV5-1 to TRBJ1-4, with no clear D. Trimming stripped 3 bases from V and 8 bases from J, with 11 bases between. Germline V gene data show CDR1 as SGHRS and CDR2 as YFSETQ. The CDR3 has 13 amino acids. The chain's CDR3 is CASSSRLREKLFF. CDR3 bases: TGCGCCAGCAGCTCCAGATTACGGGAAAAACTGTTTTTT.

The chain uses TRBV3-1 (or the pseudogene TRBV3-2) and TRBJ1-2; D is perhaps TRBD1 (5 bases). Trimming left V 4 bases short and J 3 bases short, with 12 bases between. Germline-derived CDR1 and CDR2 are LGHDT and YNNKEL (reference sequence). CDR3 length equals 14 residues. The CDR3 DNA sequence: TGTGCCAGCAGCCCATCGGGCAGGGACTATGGCTACACCTTC. Its protein is CASSPSGRDYGYTF.

This chain links TRBV27 with TRBJ1-1; tentative D call: TRBD1 (5 bases). The V gene's germline CDR1 is MNHEY and CDR2 SMNVEV (reference sequence). The CDR3 has 12 amino acids. V dropped 6 bases and J dropped 10 bases, with 15 bases sitting between them. CDR3 in DNA: TGTGCCAGCAGCCCCCAGGTTGGGGGAGCTTTCTTT. Its protein is CASSPQVGGAFF.

This chain uses TRBV3-1 (or the pseudogene TRBV3-2) with TRBJ2-7; 12 positions match TRBD2. This CDR3 contains 13 residues. The junction had 0 bases not matched to a gene; V was cut back by 6 bases and J by 3 bases. Germline CDR1 LGHDT, CDR2 YNNKEL (reference sequence). This CDR3 reads CASRTSGSYEQYF. The CDR3, as DNA: TGTGCCAGCAGGACTAGCGGGAGCTACGAGCAGTACTTC.

V usage is TRBV14 and J usage is TRBJ1-6, with D unclear. Germline assignment: CDR1 SGHDN and CDR2 FVKESK. The CDR3 consists of 15 residues. Between the trimmed V and J ends, which lost 1 base and 5 bases, there was a span of 9 bases. In DNA form, the CDR3 reads TGTGCCAGCAGCCAAGTTGCCGGGAATAATTCACCCCTCCACTTT. It translates to CASSQVAGNNSPLHF.

The rearrangement joins TRBV6-1 to TRBJ2-7, with D maybe TRBD1 (6 bases). The germline CDR1 and CDR2 sequences are MNHNS and SASEGT. Trimming shortened V by 3 bases and J by 1 base, and 10 bases separated the two germline ends. The CDR3 is made up of 14 amino acids. The CDR3 sequence: CASSDRDKSYEQYF. In nucleotides, the CDR3 is TGTGCCAGCAGTGACCGGGACAAGTCCTACGAGCAGTACTTC.

The rearrangement joins TRBV9 to TRBJ1-2; D ambiguous. The CDR3 is 15 amino acids. Germline values: CDR1 SGDLS, CDR2 YYNGEE. Trimming took 0 bases from V and 4 from J, leaving 13 bases between them. The CDR3 coding sequence is TGTGCCAGCAGCGTAGTAGGGTCCAGCCTCTATGGCTACACCTTC. Translating it yields CASSVVGSSLYGYTF.

The chain employs TRBV7-9 and TRBJ2-7, with D unresolved. From germline, CDR1 is SEHNR and CDR2 FQNEAQ (reference sequence). CDR3 length equals 11 residues. With 6 bases removed from V and 3 bases from J, the gap between germline ends came to 6 bases. The CDR3 loop is CASRKGYEQYF. The CDR3 DNA sequence: TGTGCCAGCAGGAAGGGCTACGAGCAGTACTTC.

The rearrangement joins TRBV27 to TRBJ2-4; no clear D gene. Germline lookup yields CDR1 MNHEY and CDR2 SMNVEV (reference sequence). The ends were cut back, 0 bases at V and 5 bases at J, with 11 bases in the middle. The CDR3 consists of 15 residues. CDR3 DNA sequence: TGTGCCAGCAGTTTATCAGGGTTTCGAGAAAACATTCAGTACTTC. Protein product: CASSLSGFRENIQYF.

The table lists this clone with a count of one. The gene calls are TRBV7-6 and TRBJ2-7, with 8 bases matching TRBD2. The CDR3 sequence is 16 residues long. Trimming cost V 7 bases and J 3 bases; bases outside gene matches: 14. Germline V gene sequence: CDR1 SGHVS, CDR2 FNYEAQ. In DNA, the CDR3 is TGTGCCAGCACCCTATACCGCGGGGGGCGGAGCTACGAGCAGTACTTC. This codes for CASTLYRGGRSYEQYF.

The chain couples TRBV5-1 to TRBJ2-7; 7 bases are a match to TRBD1. J lost 3 bases, V lost 4 bases, and 4 bases had no gene match. CDR3 size: 13 residues. Germline CDR1 reads SGHRS; CDR2 reads YFSETQ. The CDR3 protein is CASSLRQGYEQYF. CDR3 sequence (DNA): TGCGCCAGCAGCCTCCGACAGGGCTACGAGCAGTACTTC.

The chain combines TRBV4-1 with TRBJ2-5, with 12 bases that match TRBD2. V gave up 4 bases and J gave up 5 bases; unmatched junction bases: 5. CDR1 and CDR2 from the germline V gene are MGHRA and YSYEKL. The CDR3 contains 15 residues. CDR3 DNA: TGCGCCAGCAGCCTGCTAGCGGGGGGGCCGGAGACCCAGTACTTC. It specifies CASSLLAGGPETQYF.

There are a few counts of this clone. V usage is TRBV7-8 and J usage is TRBJ2-7; no clear D gene. The CDR3 loop spans 12 amino acids. Germline CDR1 reads SGHVS; CDR2 reads FQNEAQ. Trimming cost V 3 bases and J 4 bases, with 7 bases left between them. Here the CDR3 DNA reads TGTGCCAGCAGCTTGATGGATTACGAGCAGTACTTC. The encoded protein is CASSLMDYEQYF.